This is a list of T cell receptor beta chains from one sample in a study of CD8 T cells in Susac syndrome. TCRdb re-called the immunoSEQ multiplex PCR reads through MiXCR, storing one row per CDR3 protein. The sample shows about 160,000 distinct CDR3 sequences, roughly 94% of them seen only once. Specimen: CD4+ T cells from PBMCs. The source of these receptors is a human donor in good health. Both conserved end residues are part of each CDR3. The D gene is left open where the match is weak. The size field is filled for only some rows; it gives once, few, many or a size class.

D	J	V	size	DNA	CDR3
.	TRBJ2-2	TRBV5-6	.	TGTGCCAGCAGCCCATGGCGGGCGGGGAACACCGGGGAGCTGTTTTTT	CASSPWRAGNTGELFF
TRBD1	TRBJ2-5	TRBV9	.	TGTGCCAGCAGTCCTCGCGGTGCGGGACAGGTAGAAGAGACCCAGTACTTC	CASSPRGAGQVEETQYF
.	TRBJ1-1	TRBV24-1	.	TGTGCCACCCGATCTGAGGGGAGGACTGAAGCTTTCTTT	CATRSEGRTEAFF
TRBD2	TRBJ2-2	TRBV5-1	.	TGCGCCAGCAGCTACACTAGCGTCCCCGGGGAGCTGTTTTTT	CASSYTSVPGELFF
TRBD1	TRBJ2-7	TRBV2	.	TGTGCCAGCAACCCCGGGACAGGGAGCAAGCGGGAGCAGTACTTC	CASNPGTGSKREQYF
.	TRBJ1-5	TRBV20-1	once	TGCAGTGCCATAGCTAACGGGTTTAGCAATCAGCCCCAGCATTTT	CSAIANGFSNQPQHF
TRBD2	TRBJ2-1	TRBV9	.	TGTGCCAGCAGCCCCGGCGGGGGTGGCGGGATAGATGAGCAGTTCTTC	CASSPGGGGGIDEQFF
TRBD1	TRBJ1-5	TRBV6-1	.	TGTGCCAGCAGTGAAGTTTGGACAGGGGATCAGCCCCAGCATTTT	CASSEVWTGDQPQHF
TRBD2	TRBJ2-7	TRBV20-1	.	TGCAGTGCTGCCGGGACTAGCGGGAGGGCCGTCGAGCAGTACTTC	CSAAGTSGRAVEQYF
TRBD1	TRBJ2-7	TRBV6-2/TRBV6-3	.	TGTGCCAGCAGTTCCCCTACTCTGACAGGGACGGCCGAGCAGTACTTC	CASSSPTLTGTAEQYF
.	TRBJ2-7	TRBV30	.	TGTGCCTGGAACCCGGACTCCTACACCTACGAGCAGTACTTC	CAWNPDSYTYEQYF
.	TRBJ2-2	TRBV25-1	.	TGTGCCAGCTGTCTTTTAGGAGCCGGGGAGCTGTTTTTT	CASCLLGAGELFF
.	TRBJ1-2	TRBV7-2	.	TGTGCCAGCAGCTCAACAAGAGCTAACTATGGCTACACCTTC	CASSSTRANYGYTF
.	TRBJ2-1	TRBV5-1	once	TGCGCCAGCAGCTTGGTGGCGGTTTCCAATGAGCAGTTCTTC	CASSLVAVSNEQFF
TRBD2	TRBJ2-7	TRBV4-1	.	TGCGCCAGCAGCCAAGATCTGGATAGCGGGAGCTCCTACGAGCAGTACTTC	CASSQDLDSGSSYEQYF
.	TRBJ1-4	TRBV3-1	.	TGTGCCAGCAGCCAAGGGACAGCAACTAATGAAAAACTGTTTTTT	CASSQGTATNEKLFF
.	TRBJ1-3	TRBV6-6	.	TGTGCCAGCAGTTCAAACTGGCCCTCTGGAAACACCATATATTTT	CASSSNWPSGNTIYF
.	TRBJ2-5	TRBV19	.	TGTGCCAGTAGTATATCGGGGTCAGAAGAGACCCAGTACTTC	CASSISGSEETQYF
.	TRBJ2-7	TRBV28	.	TGTGCCAGCAGTACTACGGGATCCGCTTACGAGCAGTACTTC	CASSTTGSAYEQYF
.	TRBJ1-1	TRBV7-2	.	TGTGCCAGCAGCCAGTTCTCGGGCACTGAAGCTTTCTTT	CASSQFSGTEAFF
TRBD2	TRBJ2-7	TRBV29-1	few	TGCAGCGTCACTAGCGACCACTCCTACGAGCAGTACTTC	CSVTSDHSYEQYF
.	TRBJ1-5	TRBV2	.	TGTGCCAGCAGTGAATCCTCCGGGCTTAGCAATCAGCCCCAGCATTTT	CASSESSGLSNQPQHF
.	TRBJ1-1	TRBV5-1	.	TGCGCCAGCAGCTTGGATCCAGGGCGGGTCACTGAACCTTTCTTT	CASSLDPGRVTEPFF
.	TRBJ2-7	TRBV28	.	TGTGCCAGCAGTTCCACCGCCGGGGGGTACTTC	CASSSTAGGYF
TRBD1	TRBJ1-4	TRBV18	.	TGTGCCAGCTCACCAGGTATCCGGGACAGGGATGAAAAACTGTTTTTT	CASSPGIRDRDEKLFF
.	TRBJ2-2	TRBV29-1	.	TGCAGCGTTCACAACGTCGGGGAGCTGTTTTTT	CSVHNVGELFF
.	TRBJ2-3	TRBV6-1	.	TGTGCCAGCAAGTTTTCGGGGTACGGCACAGATACGCAGTATTTT	CASKFSGYGTDTQYF
.	TRBJ1-2	TRBV29-1	.	TGCAGCGTTACGACAGACCTCTATGGCTACACCTTC	CSVTTDLYGYTF
TRBD1	TRBJ2-2	TRBV4-3	.	TGCGCCAGCAGCCGAGGGGGCAGTATAGCCGGGGAGCTGTTTTTT	CASSRGGSIAGELFF
.	TRBJ1-1	TRBV20-1	.	TGCAGTGCTCCCCGGTTCCAGGGGACTGAAGCTTTCTTT	CSAPRFQGTEAFF
.	TRBJ2-1	TRBV10-1	.	TGCGCCAGCAGTGAAAGCGGCACACGGGCCAATGAGCAGTTCTTC	CASSESGTRANEQFF
.	TRBJ2-3	TRBV5-1	.	TGCGCCAGCAGCTTGGATTTAGCGAGGGATACGCAGTATTTT	CASSLDLARDTQYF
.	TRBJ1-5	TRBV10-3	few	TGTGCCATCAGTGACCCGAATCAGCCCCAGCATTTT	CAISDPNQPQHF
.	TRBJ2-6	TRBV4-1	.	TGCGCCAGCAGCCAAGAGTGGTCCAGGTCCTTCTCTGGGGCCAACGTCCTGACTTTC	CASSQEWSRSFSGANVLTF